A single sample is the source of the 15 T cell receptor beta chains below, sequenced in a study of blood T cells in healthy people across ages. It was with a sample-barcoded 5' primer and a J-beta primer mix that a second PCR of roughly 7 to 12 cycles was run. TCRdb analysed the 5' RACE reads with MiXCR anew, one entry per CDR3 protein. The sample contains roughly 1.6 million distinct CDR3 sequences, 30% to 40% of which appear only once. The source material was blood. The receptors stem from a woman in her 30s in good health.

There are many counts of this clonotype. The CDR3 sequence is CSVEDDQGMKGGETQYF. CDR3 coding DNA: TGCAGCGTTGAAGATGACCAGGGCATGAAGGGGGGAGAGACCCAGTACTTC. The V gene is TRBV29-1, the J gene TRBJ2-5; D assignment may be TRBD1 or TRBD2 (6 bases each). The V gene lost 0 bases and the J gene lost 4 bases, with 21 bases spanning the gap. Germline V CDR1 and CDR2: SQVTM, ANQGSEA. This CDR3 is built from 17 residues. Complete variable domain (other parts from reference TRBV29-1 and TRBJ2-5): SAVISQKPSRDICQRGTSLTIQCQVDSQVTMMFWYRQQPGQSLTLIATANQGSEATYESGFVIDKFPISRPNLTFSTLTVSNMSPEDSSIYLCSVEDDQGMKGGETQYFGPGTRLLVL.

The chain recombines TRBV5-4 with TRBJ2-5; D is uncertain. CDR1 and CDR2 (germline): SGHNT, YYREEE (reference sequence). The germline V and J ends were trimmed by 0 bases and 5 bases, with 14 bases remaining between them. This CDR3 is built from 15 residues. The CDR3 DNA sequence: TGTGCCAGCAGCTTGGAGTGGGCCTTGGGGGAGACCCAGTACTTC. This codes for CASSLEWALGETQYF.

This clonotype was counted only a few times. The V and J genes are TRBV4-1 and TRBJ2-5, with 8 bases fitting TRBD1. The V gene's germline CDR1 is MGHRA and CDR2 YSYEKL. The ends lost 5 bases at V and 1 base at J; junction bases unmatched: 15. The CDR3 length is 18 residues. CDR3 coding DNA: TGCGCCAGCAGCATGGTGTGGACAGGGCCAATCGGCCAAGAGACCCAGTACTTC. Its protein is CASSMVWTGPIGQETQYF.

Only a few counts were recorded for this clonotype. This chain links TRBV20-1 with TRBJ2-3, with TRBD2 identical over 7 bases. The length of the CDR3 is 15 residues. V lost 7 bases to trimming and J lost 2 bases; unmatched junction nucleotides: 12. Germline CDR1 is DFQATT and CDR2 is SNEGSKA (reference sequence). The CDR3 nucleotides read TGCAGTGGCCCGGGGGAGGGGAGGGCCACAGATACGCAGTATTTT. Translated, it gives CSGPGEGRATDTQYF.

This chain connects TRBV3-1 to TRBJ1-5; no reliable D call. This CDR3 has 13 amino acids. The ends were cut back, 2 bases at V and 6 bases at J, with 8 bases in the middle. From germline, CDR1 is LGHDT and CDR2 YNNKEL (reference sequence). The CDR3 here is CASSQLEGQPQHF. The CDR3 coding sequence is TGTGCCAGCAGCCAATTGGAGGGTCAGCCCCAGCATTTT.

The sample holds a few counts of this clonotype. The chain links TRBV29-1 to TRBJ1-1; D gene uncertain. The CDR3 has 13 amino acids. V was pared by 2 bases and J by 7 bases, with 14 bases between. CDR1 and CDR2 (germline): SQVTM, ANQGSEA. DNA of the CDR3: TGCAGCGTTGAAAGCGGAATGCAGATTGAAGCTTTCTTT. It codes for CSVESGMQIEAFF.

This chain links TRBV20-1 with TRBJ2-7; D possibly corresponds to TRBD1 (6 bases). The CDR3 loop spans 13 amino acids. Germline loops: CDR1 DFQATT, CDR2 SNEGSKA (reference sequence). V was pared by 6 bases and J by 0 bases, with 12 bases between. The CDR3 spells CSATGLSSYEQYF. In DNA, the CDR3 is TGCAGTGCCACAGGGCTTTCCTCCTACGAGCAGTACTTC.

J is TRBJ2-2 and V is TRBV4-2; 8 nucleotides match TRBD2. The CDR3 covers 14 residues. V shed 4 bases, J shed 4 bases, and the junction held 2 bases outside the gene matches. In germline, CDR1 is LGHNA, CDR2 YNFKEQ. CDR3 loop: CASSLAGITGELFF. CDR3 DNA: TGTGCCAGCAGCCTAGCGGGGATCACCGGGGAGCTGTTTTTT.

This clonotype showed up just once. A read error may explain this, as a much larger clone is one base away. This rearrangement joins TRBV6-5 to TRBJ2-1; D ambiguous. V lost 3 bases to trimming and J lost 8 bases, with 5 bases between them. Germline V gene lookup returns CDR1 MNHEY and CDR2 SVGAGI. This CDR3 has 11 amino acids. The CDR3 DNA reads TGTGCCAGCAGTTATTGCCATGAGCAGTTCTTC. It encodes CASSYCHEQFF.

V is TRBV19 and J is TRBJ1-5; the D gene is possibly TRBD1 (5 bases). Germline CDR1 LNHDA, CDR2 SQIVND (reference sequence). This CDR3 comprises 15 residues. The V end lost 3 bases, the J end lost 2 bases, and 11 bases lay between the germline ends. The CDR3 DNA sequence: TGTGCCAGTAGTATTGAGGGGTCGGGCAATCAGCCCCAGCATTTT. Protein sequence: CASSIEGSGNQPQHF. Together with reference TRBV19 and TRBJ1-5, the CDR3 gives the full variable domain: DGGITQSPKYLFRKEGQNVTLSCEQNLNHDAMYWYRQDPGQGLRLIYYSQIVNDFQKGDIAEGYSVSREKKESFPLTVTSAQKNPTAFYLCASSIEGSGNQPQHFGDGTRLSIL.

This clonotype was detected only once. The rearrangement links TRBV27 to TRBJ2-3, with 9 bases identical to TRBD2. J was trimmed by 1 base and V by 9 bases; bases with no gene match: 8. Per the germline V gene, CDR1 is MNHEY and CDR2 is SMNVEV (reference sequence). The CDR3 is 15 amino acids. CDR3 DNA: TGTGCCAGTAGGCGGGGGGGCCAAGGCACAGATACGCAGTATTTT. Residues: CASRRGGQGTDTQYF.

This clonotype was counted only a few times. The CDR3 sequence is CSARTSGGIQETQYF. DNA of the CDR3: TGCAGTGCTAGGACTAGCGGGGGAATCCAAGAGACCCAGTACTTC. This chain joins TRBV20-1 and TRBJ2-5; 12 bases are shared with TRBD2. V shed 3 bases and J 1 base; nucleotides not matched to a gene: 3. Germline CDR1 is DFQATT and CDR2 is SNEGSKA (reference sequence). This CDR3 has 15 amino acids.

The chain uses TRBV7-9 and TRBJ1-5, with a tentative D call TRBD1 (5 bases). Germline V gene sequence: CDR1 SEHNR, CDR2 FQNEAQ (reference sequence). Between the trimmed V and J ends, which lost 3 bases and 3 bases, there was a span of 9 bases. The CDR3 consists of 14 residues. The CDR3 DNA sequence: TGTGCCAGCAGCTTGGGGCGGAACAATCAGCCCCAGCATTTT. Its protein product is CASSLGRNNQPQHF. The whole variable domain, remainder taken from reference TRBV7-9 and TRBJ1-5, is DTGVSQNPRHKITKRGQNVTFRCDPISEHNRLYWYRQTLGQGPEFLTYFQNEAQLEKSRLLSDRFSAERPKGSFSTLEIQRTEQGDSAMYLCASSLGRNNQPQHFGDGTRLSIL.

There are many counts of this clonotype. J is TRBJ2-7 and V is TRBV20-1; the match to TRBD1 covers 8 bases. V lost 5 bases, J lost 3 bases, and 6 bases stayed unmatched. This CDR3 has 13 residues. The germline CDR1 and CDR2 sequences are DFQATT and SNEGSKA (reference sequence). The CDR3 loop reads CSAPGTGVYEQYF. The CDR3, as DNA: TGCAGTGCTCCCGGGACAGGTGTCTACGAGCAGTACTTC.

The chain is built from TRBV29-1 and TRBJ1-2; D is undetermined. The ends were cut back, 3 bases at V and 3 bases at J, with 8 bases in the middle. Germline CDR1 reads SQVTM; CDR2 reads ANQGSEA. This CDR3 contains 12 residues. The CDR3 here is CSVDTNYYGYTF. The CDR3 DNA reads TGCAGCGTTGACACGAACTACTATGGCTACACCTTC.